A single sample gave rise to the 6 T cell receptor beta chains below, sequenced in a study of T cell clonotyping in hematopoietic cell transplantation. Generated by immunoSEQ multiplex PCR, the TCRdb table keeps only in-frame clones and is missing some. Altogether 15,000 to 20,000 clones are present, more than 60% being singletons, with the ten largest covering about 10%. The sample here was PBMCs, taken 30 days after allogeneic stem cell transplant. These receptors were collected from a male patient in his forties or fifties who had an allogeneic stem cell transplant from an unrelated donor, so T cells may come from the graft donor. Some clones in this sample may be carry-over from other donors' samples.

The chain has TRBV27 and TRBJ2-1; weak D call: TRBD1 (6 bases). Trimming shortened V by 3 bases and J by 6 bases, and 15 bases separated the two germline ends. This CDR3 spans 15 amino acids. The germline gives CDR1 MNHEY, CDR2 SMNVEV (reference sequence). The CDR3 nucleotides read TGTGCCAGCAGTTTGACAGGCAGGGAAGCCAATGAGCAGTTCTTC. It yields the protein CASSLTGREANEQFF.

This clone was picked up a small number of times. This chain uses TRBV11-2 with TRBJ2-7; possibly TRBD1 for D (5 bases). Germline V CDR1 and CDR2: SGHAT, FQNNGV. The CDR3 loop spans 14 amino acids. Trimming removed 4 bases from V and 4 bases from J, with 14 bases in between. The CDR3 protein is CASSSQGIEYEQYF. The CDR3 DNA sequence: TGTGCCAGCAGCTCCCAGGGTATAGAGTACGAGCAGTACTTC.

This clone was observed once. The chain joins TRBV5-6 to TRBJ2-7; possibly TRBD2 for D (6 bases). The germline V gene has CDR1 SGHDT and CDR2 YYEEEE. Trimming removed 3 bases at V and 1 base at J, with 11 bases between. The CDR3 is 14 amino acids. In DNA form, the CDR3 reads TGTGCCAGCAGCTGGGCCGGAGGGTCCTACGAGCAGTACTTC. Amino acids: CASSWAGGSYEQYF.

This chain links TRBV30 with TRBJ2-5; D uncertain. Between the trimmed V and J ends, which lost 3 bases and 5 bases, there was a span of 7 bases. The CDR3 sequence is 11 residues long. Germline V CDR1 and CDR2: GTSNPN, SVGIG (reference sequence). CDR3 in amino acids: CAWSLAETQYF. The CDR3 coding sequence is TGTGCCTGGAGCTTGGCGGAGACCCAGTACTTC.

CDR3 amino acids: CASSQDSLDRGKLFF. In DNA, the CDR3 is TGCGCCAGCAGCCAAGATTCACTGGACAGGGGAAAACTGTTTTTT. The rearrangement joins TRBV4-3 to TRBJ1-4; 9 bases match TRBD1. J lost 10 bases, V lost 0 bases, and 6 bases had no gene match. The length of the CDR3 is 15 residues. Germline CDR1 LGHNA, CDR2 YSLEER.

The chain has TRBV30 and TRBJ1-5; 8 bases match TRBD1. Per germline, CDR1 GTSNPN and CDR2 SVGIG (reference sequence). Losses at the gene ends were 2 bases for V and 6 bases for J; bases not matched to a gene: 15. The CDR3 sequence is 17 residues long. Here the CDR3 reads CAWSSFSSDRGSQPQHF. For the CDR3, the DNA is TGTGCCTGGAGTTCTTTTTCATCCGACAGGGGATCTCAGCCCCAGCATTTT. The variable domain in full, completed from reference TRBV30 and TRBJ1-5, reads SQTIHQWPATLVQPVGSPLSLECTVEGTSNPNLYWYRQAAGRGLQLLFYSVGIGQISSEVPQNLSASRPQDRQFILSSKKLLLSDSGFYLCAWSSFSSDRGSQPQHFGDGTRLSIL.